The T cell receptor (beta chain) described here comes from a study of tumour-infiltrating T cells in Burkitt lymphoma. Study-wide context: Patients covered every epidemiological subtype of Burkitt lymphoma. Productive clonality predicted overall and progression-free survival.

Study-level points and caveats: Many Burkitt lymphoma patients shared several public clonotypes.

In its sample, this clone was seen a few times. Antigen specificity is unknown. This CDR3 region has 16 residues. CDR1 is SGHTA and CDR2 is FQGTGA in the germline V gene. V trimming: 5 bases; J trimming: 4 bases; junction bases outside the gene matches: 12. TCRdb's table, derived via immunoSEQ multiplex PCR, lists solely in-frame clones and lacks some. The sample contains 1,200 or so clones, approximately 12% of which appear only once. Sample: tumor tissue. The TCR sequence derives from a human donor with Burkitt lymphoma. V gene TRBV7-3 combines with J gene TRBJ2-3; TRBD2 matches 7 bases. CDR3 amino acids: CASSPRLAASPDTQYF. The CDR3 nucleotides read TGTGCCAGCAGCCCCCGACTAGCAGCTTCACCAGATACGCAGTATTTT.